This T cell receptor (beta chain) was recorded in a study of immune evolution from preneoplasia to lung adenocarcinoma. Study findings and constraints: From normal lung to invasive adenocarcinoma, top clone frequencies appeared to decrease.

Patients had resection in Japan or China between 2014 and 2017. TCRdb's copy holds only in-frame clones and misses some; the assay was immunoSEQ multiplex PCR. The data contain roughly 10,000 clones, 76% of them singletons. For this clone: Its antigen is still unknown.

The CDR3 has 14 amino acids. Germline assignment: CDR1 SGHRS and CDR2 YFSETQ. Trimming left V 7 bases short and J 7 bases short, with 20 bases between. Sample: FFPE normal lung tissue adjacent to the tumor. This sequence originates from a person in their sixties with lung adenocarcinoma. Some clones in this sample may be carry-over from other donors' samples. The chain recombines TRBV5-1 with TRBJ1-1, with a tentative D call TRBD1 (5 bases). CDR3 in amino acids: CASSFRGTQNEAFF. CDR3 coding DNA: TGCGCCAGCTCCTTCCGCGGGACTCAAAATGAAGCTTTCTTT.